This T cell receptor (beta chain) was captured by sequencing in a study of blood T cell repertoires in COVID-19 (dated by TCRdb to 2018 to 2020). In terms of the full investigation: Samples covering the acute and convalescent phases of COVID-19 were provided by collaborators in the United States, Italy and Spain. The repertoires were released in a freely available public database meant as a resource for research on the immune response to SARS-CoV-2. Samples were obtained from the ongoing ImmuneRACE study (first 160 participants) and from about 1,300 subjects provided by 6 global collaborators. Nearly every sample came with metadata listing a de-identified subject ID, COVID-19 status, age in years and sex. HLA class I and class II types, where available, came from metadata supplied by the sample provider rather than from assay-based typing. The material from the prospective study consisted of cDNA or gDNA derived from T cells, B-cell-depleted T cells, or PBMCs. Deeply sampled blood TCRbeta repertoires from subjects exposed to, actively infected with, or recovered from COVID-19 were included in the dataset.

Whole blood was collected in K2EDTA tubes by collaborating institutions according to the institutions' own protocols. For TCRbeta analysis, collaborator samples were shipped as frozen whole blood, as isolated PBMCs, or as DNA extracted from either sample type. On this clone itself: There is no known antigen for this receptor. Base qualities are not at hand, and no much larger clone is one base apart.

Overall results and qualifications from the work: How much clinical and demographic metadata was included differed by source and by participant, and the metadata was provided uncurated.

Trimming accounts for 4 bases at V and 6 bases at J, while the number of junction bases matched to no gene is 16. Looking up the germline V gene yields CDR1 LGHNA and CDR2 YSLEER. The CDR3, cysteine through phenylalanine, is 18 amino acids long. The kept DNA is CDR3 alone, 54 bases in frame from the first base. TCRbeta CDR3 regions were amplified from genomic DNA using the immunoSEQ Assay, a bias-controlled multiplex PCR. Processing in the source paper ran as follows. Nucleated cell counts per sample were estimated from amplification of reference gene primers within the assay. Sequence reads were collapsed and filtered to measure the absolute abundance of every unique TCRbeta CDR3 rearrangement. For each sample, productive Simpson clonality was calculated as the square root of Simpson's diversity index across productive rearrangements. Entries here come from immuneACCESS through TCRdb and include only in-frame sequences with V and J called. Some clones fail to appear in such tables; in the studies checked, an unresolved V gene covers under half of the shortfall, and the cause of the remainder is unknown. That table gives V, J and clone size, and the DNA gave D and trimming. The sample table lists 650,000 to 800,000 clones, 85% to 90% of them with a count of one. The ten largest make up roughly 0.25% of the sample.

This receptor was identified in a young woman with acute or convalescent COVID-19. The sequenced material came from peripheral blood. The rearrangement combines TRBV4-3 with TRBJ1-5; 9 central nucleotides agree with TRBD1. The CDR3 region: CASSRYRGREDKGQPQHF. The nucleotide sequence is TGCGCCAGCAGCCGTTACAGGGGGCGGGAAGATAAGGGTCAGCCCCAGCATTTT.